Sequencing of this TCR beta chain was carried out in a study of blood T cell repertoires in COVID-19. CDR3 length: 17 residues. The germline V gene has CDR1 SGDLS and CDR2 YYNGEE. Trimming cost V 3 bases and J 4 bases, with 19 bases left between them. Clones were sequenced by immunoSEQ multiplex PCR, and TCRdb holds only the in-frame ones, with some missing. The sample lists 350,000 or so clones, roughly 89% occurring once. The TCR comes from a woman in her sixties or seventies with COVID-19, enrolled during active disease. Sequenced: peripheral blood. J is TRBJ2-2 and V is TRBV9, with D perhaps TRBD1 (8 bases). The CDR3 sequence is CASSAGAGTGGTGELFF. DNA for the CDR3: TGTGCCAGCAGCGCAGGAGCGGGGACAGGCGGCACCGGGGAGCTGTTTTTT.